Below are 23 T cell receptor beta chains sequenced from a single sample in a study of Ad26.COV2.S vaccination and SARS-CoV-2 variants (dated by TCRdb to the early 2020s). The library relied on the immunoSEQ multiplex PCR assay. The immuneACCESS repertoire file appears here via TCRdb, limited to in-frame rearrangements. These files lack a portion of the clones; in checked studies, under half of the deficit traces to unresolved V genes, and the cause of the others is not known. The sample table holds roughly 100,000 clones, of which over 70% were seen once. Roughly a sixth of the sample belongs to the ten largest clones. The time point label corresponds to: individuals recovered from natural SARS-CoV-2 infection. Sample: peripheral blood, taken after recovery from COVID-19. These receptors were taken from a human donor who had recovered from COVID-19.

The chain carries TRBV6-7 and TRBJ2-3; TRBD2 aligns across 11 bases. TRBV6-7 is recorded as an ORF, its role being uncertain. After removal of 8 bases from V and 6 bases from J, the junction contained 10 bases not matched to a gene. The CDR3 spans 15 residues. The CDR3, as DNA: TGTGCCAGCCACCCCAGACTAGCGGGGAGGGATACGCAGTATTTT. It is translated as CASHPRLAGRDTQYF.

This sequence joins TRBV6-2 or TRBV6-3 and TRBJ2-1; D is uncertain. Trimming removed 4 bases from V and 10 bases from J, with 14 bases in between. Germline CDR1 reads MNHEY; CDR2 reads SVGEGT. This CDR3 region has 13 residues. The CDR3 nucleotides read TGTGCCAGCAGTTCGGGCACATATGAGGAGCAGTTCTTC. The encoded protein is CASSSGTYEEQFF.

The CDR3 is CASSLLALLSYEQYF. For the CDR3, the DNA is TGTGCCAGCAGCTTGCTTGCCTTATTATCCTACGAGCAGTACTTC. V is TRBV5-6 and J is TRBJ2-7; D ambiguous. CDR1 and CDR2 from the germline V gene are SGHDT and YYEEEE. Trimming shortened V by 1 base and J by 1 base, and 12 bases separated the two germline ends. This CDR3 contains 15 residues.

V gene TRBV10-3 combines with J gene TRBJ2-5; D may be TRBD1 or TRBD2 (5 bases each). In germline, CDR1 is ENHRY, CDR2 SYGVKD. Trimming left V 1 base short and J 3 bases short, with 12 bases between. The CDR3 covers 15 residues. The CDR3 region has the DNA TGTGCCATCAGTGAGTGGGGGAACGGGGAAGAGACCCAGTACTTC. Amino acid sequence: CAISEWGNGEETQYF.

The CDR3 is CATSPGNTIYF. In DNA form, the CDR3 reads TGTGCCACCAGCCCGGGAAACACCATATATTTT. The chain has TRBV10-3 and TRBJ1-3, with no clear D. V lost 10 bases and J lost 4, with 8 bases in between. There are 11 residues in the CDR3. The germline V gene encodes CDR1 ENHRY and CDR2 SYGVKD.

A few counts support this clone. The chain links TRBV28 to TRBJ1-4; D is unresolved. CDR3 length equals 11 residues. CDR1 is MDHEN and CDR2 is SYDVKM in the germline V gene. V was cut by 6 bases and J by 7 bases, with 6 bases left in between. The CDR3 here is CASRYFEKLFF. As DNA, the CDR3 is TGTGCCAGCAGATACTTTGAAAAACTGTTTTTT.

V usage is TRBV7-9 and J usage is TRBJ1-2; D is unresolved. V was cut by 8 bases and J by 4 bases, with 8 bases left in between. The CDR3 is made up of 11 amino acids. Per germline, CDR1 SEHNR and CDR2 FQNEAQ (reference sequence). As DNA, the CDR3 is TGTGCCAGCGGAGGCGTCTATGGCTACACCTTC. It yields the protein CASGGVYGYTF.

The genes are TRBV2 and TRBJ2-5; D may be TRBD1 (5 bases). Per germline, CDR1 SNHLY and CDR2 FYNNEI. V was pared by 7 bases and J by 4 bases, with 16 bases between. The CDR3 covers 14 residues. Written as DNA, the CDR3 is TGTGCCAGCAAGCAAGGGGCTAGAGCAGAGACCCAGTACTTC. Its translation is CASKQGARAETQYF.

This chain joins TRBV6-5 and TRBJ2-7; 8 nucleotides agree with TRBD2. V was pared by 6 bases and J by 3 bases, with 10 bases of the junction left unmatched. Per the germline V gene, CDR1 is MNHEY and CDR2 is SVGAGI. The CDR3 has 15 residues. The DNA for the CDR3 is TGTGCCAGCAGCCTGTCACCGGGAGGGAACTACGAGCAGTACTTC. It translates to CASSLSPGGNYEQYF.

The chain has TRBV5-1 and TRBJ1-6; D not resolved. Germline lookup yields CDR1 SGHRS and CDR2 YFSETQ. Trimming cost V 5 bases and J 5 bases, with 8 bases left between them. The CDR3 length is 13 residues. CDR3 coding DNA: TGCGCCAGCAGTGGGGAGGATAATTCACCCCTCCACTTT. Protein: CASSGEDNSPLHF. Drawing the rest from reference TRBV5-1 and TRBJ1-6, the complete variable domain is KAGVTQTPRYLIKTRGQQVTLSCSPISGHRSVSWYQQTPGQGLQFLFEYFSETQRNKGNFPGRFSGRQFSNSRSEMNVSTLELGDSALYLCASSGEDNSPLHFGNGTRLTVT.

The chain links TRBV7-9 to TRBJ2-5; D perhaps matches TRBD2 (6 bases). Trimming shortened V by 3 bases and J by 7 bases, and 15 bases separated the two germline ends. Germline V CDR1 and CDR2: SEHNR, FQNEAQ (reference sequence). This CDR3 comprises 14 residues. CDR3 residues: CASSLGDSLATQYF. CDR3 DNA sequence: TGTGCCAGCAGCTTGGGGGACTCCTTGGCGACCCAGTACTTC.

This CDR3 is CASRHIRSSGNTIYF. The CDR3 DNA sequence: TGTGCCAGCAGGCACATTCGGTCCTCTGGAAACACCATATATTTT. This chain connects TRBV7-9 to TRBJ1-3; D gene ambiguous. The germline CDR1 and CDR2 sequences are SEHNR and FQNEAQ (reference sequence). V lost 6 bases and J lost 0, with 12 bases in between. The CDR3 is 15 amino acids.

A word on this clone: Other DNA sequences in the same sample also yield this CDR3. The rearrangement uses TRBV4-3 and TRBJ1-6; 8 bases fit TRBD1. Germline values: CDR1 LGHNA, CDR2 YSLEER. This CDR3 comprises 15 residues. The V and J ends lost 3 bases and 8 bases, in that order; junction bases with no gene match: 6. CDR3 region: CASSQGTGVHSPLHF. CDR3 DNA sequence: TGCGCCAGCAGCCAGGGGACAGGAGTGCATTCACCCCTCCACTTT.

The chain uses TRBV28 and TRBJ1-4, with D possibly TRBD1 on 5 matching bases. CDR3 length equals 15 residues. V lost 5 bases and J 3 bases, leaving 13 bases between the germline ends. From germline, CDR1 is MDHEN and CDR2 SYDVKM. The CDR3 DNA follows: TGTGCCAGCAGTACCGCCGCGACAGCTAATGAAAAACTGTTTTTT. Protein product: CASSTAATANEKLFF.

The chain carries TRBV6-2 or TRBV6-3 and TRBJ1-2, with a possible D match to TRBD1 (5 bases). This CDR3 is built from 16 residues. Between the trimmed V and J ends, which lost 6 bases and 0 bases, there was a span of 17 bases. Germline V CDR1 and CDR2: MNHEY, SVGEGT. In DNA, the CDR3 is TGTGCCAGCAGCGCAACCGGGACGGAGACTAACTATGGCTACACCTTC. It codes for CASSATGTETNYGYTF.

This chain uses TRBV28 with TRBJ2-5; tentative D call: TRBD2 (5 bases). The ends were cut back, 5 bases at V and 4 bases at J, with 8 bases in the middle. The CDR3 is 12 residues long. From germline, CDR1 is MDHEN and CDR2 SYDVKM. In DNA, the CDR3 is TGTGCCAGCAGTGCCGGGATAGAGACCCAGTACTTC. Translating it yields CASSAGIETQYF.

As DNA, the CDR3 is TGTGCCAGTAATTCGCGACAGGATAATTCACCCCTCCACTTT. Its translation is CASNSRQDNSPLHF. This chain connects TRBV19 to TRBJ1-6; D may be TRBD1 (6 bases). Deletions cut 7 bases from V and 5 bases from J, with 12 bases between. The CDR3 is 14 amino acids. Germline values: CDR1 LNHDA, CDR2 SQIVND (reference sequence).

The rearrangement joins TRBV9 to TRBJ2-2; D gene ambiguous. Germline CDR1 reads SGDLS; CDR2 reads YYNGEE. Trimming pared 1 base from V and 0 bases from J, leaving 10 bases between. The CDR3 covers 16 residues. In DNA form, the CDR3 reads TGTGCCAGCAGCGTAATGTTGGTTCCGAACACCGGGGAGCTGTTTTTT. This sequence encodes CASSVMLVPNTGELFF.

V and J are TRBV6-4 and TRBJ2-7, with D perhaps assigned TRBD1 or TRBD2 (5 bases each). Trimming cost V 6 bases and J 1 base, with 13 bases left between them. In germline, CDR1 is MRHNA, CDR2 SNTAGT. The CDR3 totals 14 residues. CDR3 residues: CASRGPTSSYEQYF. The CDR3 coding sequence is TGTGCCAGCAGGGGACCTACTTCATCCTACGAGCAGTACTTC.

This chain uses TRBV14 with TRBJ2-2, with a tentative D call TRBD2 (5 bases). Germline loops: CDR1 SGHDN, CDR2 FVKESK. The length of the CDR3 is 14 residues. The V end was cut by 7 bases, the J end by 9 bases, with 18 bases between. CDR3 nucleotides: TGTGCCAGCAACAATCCGGGGAACTTCAGGGAGCTGTTTTTT. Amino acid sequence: CASNNPGNFRELFF.

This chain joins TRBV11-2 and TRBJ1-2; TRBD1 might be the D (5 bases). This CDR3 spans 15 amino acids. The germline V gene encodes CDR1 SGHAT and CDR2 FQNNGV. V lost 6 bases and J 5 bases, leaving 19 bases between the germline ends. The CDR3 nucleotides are TGTGCCAGCAGATTGGGGCTTAGTCCCTATTATGGCTACACCTTC. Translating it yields CASRLGLSPYYGYTF.

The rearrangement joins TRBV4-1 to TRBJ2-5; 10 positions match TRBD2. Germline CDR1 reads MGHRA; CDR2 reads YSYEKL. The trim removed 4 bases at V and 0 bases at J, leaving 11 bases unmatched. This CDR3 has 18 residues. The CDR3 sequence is CASSPGPSGGADQETQYF. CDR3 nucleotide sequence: TGCGCCAGCAGCCCCGGGCCTAGCGGGGGAGCCGACCAAGAGACCCAGTACTTC.

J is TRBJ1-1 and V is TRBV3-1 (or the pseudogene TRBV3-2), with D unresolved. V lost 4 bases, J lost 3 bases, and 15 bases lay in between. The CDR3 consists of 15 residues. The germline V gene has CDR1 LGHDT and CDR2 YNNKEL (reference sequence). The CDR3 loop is CASSRGSRWDTEAFF. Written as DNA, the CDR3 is TGTGCCAGCAGCCGGGGTAGCCGTTGGGACACTGAAGCTTTCTTT.